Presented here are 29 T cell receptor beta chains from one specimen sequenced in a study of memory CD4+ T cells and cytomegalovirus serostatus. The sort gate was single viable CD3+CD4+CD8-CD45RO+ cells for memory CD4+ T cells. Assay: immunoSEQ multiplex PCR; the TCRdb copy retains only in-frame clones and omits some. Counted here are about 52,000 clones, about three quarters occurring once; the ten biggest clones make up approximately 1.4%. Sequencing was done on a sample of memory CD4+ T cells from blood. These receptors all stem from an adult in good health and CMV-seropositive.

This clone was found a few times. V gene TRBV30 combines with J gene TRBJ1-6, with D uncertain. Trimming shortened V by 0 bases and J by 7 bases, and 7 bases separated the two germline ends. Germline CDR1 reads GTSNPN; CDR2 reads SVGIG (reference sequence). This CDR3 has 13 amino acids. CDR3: CAWSVPGNSPLHF. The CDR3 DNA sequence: TGTGCCTGGAGTGTACCTGGGAATTCACCCCTCCACTTT.

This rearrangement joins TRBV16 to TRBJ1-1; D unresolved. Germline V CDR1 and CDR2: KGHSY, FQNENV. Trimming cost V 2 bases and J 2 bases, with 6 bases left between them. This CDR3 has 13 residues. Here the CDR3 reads CASSQQSNTEAFF. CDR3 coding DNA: TGTGCCAGCAGCCAACAAAGCAACACTGAAGCTTTCTTT.

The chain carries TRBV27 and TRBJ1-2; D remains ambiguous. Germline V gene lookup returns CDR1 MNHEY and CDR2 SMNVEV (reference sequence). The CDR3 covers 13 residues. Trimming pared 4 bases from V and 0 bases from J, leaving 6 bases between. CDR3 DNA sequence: TGTGCCAGCAGTTCGAGAGCTAACTATGGCTACACCTTC. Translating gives CASSSRANYGYTF.

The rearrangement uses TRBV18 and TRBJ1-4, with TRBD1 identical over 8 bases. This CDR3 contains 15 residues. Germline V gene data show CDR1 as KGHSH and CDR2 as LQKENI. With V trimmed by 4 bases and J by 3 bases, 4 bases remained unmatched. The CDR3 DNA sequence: TGTGCCAGCTCACACGACAGGGGCCCTAATGAAAAACTGTTTTTT. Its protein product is CASSHDRGPNEKLFF.

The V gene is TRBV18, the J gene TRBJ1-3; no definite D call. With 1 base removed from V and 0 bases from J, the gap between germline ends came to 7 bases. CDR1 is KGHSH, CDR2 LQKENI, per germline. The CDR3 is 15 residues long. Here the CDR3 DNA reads TGTGCCAGCTCACCACTGACGGACTCTGGAAACACCATATATTTT. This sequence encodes CASSPLTDSGNTIYF.

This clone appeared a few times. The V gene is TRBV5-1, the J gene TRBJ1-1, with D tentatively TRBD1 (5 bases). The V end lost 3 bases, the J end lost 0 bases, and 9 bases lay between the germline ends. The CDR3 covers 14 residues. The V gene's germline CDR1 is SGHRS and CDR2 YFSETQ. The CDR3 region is CASSSGELNTEAFF. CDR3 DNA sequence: TGCGCCAGCAGCTCGGGGGAACTGAACACTGAAGCTTTCTTT.

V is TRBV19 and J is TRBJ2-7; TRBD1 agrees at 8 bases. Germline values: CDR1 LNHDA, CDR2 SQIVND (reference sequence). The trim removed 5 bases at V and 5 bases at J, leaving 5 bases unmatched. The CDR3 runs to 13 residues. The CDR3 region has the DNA TGTGCCAGTAGTTTGACAGGGGCCCACGAGCAGTACTTC. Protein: CASSLTGAHEQYF.

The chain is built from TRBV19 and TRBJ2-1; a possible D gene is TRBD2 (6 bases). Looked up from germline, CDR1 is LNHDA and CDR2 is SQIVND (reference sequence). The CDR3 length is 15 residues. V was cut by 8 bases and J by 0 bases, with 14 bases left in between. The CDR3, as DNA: TGTGCCAGTGGGGCGGGACCGAGCTCCTACAATGAGCAGTTCTTC. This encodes CASGAGPSSYNEQFF.

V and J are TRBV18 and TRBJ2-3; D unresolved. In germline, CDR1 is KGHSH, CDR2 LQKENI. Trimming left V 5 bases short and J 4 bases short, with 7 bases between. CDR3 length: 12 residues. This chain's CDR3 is CASSSASDTQYF. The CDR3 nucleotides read TGTGCCAGCTCATCGGCCTCAGATACGCAGTATTTT.

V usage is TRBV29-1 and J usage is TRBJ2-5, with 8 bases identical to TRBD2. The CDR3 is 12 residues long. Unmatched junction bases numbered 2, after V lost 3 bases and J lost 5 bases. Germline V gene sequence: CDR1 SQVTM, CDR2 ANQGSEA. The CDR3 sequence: CSVEAGGETQYF. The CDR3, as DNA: TGCAGCGTTGAGGCGGGGGGCGAGACCCAGTACTTC.

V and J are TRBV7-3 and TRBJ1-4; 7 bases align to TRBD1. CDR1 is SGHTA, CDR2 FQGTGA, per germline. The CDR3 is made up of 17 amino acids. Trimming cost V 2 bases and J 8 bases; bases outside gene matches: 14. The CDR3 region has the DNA TGTGCCAGCAGCTTAGACGGTTCGGACAGGACTGGGGAAAAACTGTTTTTT. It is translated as CASSLDGSDRTGEKLFF.

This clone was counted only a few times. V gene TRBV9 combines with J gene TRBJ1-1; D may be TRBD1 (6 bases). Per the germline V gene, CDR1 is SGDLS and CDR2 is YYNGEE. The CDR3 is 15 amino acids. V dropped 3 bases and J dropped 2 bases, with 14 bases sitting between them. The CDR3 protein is CASSGHTGYNTEAFF. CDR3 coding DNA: TGTGCCAGCAGCGGGCATACAGGGTACAACACTGAAGCTTTCTTT.

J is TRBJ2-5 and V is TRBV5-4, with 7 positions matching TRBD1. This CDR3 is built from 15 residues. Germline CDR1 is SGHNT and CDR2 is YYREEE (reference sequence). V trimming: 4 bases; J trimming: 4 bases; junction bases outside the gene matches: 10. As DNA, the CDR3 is TGTGCCAGCAGCACGCCTCTTACAGGGGCAGAGACCCAGTACTTC. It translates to CASSTPLTGAETQYF.

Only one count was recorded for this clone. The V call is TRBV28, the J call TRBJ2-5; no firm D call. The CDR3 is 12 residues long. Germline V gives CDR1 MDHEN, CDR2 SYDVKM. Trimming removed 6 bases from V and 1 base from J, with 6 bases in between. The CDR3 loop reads CASRRRQETQYF. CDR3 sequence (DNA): TGTGCCAGCAGGCGGCGCCAAGAGACCCAGTACTTC.

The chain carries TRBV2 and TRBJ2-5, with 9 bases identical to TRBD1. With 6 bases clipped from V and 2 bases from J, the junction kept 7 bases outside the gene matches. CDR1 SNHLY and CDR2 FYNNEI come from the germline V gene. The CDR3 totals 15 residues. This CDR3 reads CASREWDRVQETQYF. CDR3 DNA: TGTGCCAGCAGGGAATGGGACAGGGTTCAAGAGACCCAGTACTTC.

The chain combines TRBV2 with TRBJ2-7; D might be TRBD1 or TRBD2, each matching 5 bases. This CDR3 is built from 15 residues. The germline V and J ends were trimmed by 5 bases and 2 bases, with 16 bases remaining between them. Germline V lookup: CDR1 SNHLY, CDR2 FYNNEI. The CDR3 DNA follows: TGTGCCAGCAGTCCCCCGTGGGGGTCGACCTACGAGCAGTACTTC. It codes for CASSPPWGSTYEQYF.

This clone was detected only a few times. The DNA of the CDR3 is TGCAGCGTTTCACAGGGGACGGAAAACATTCAGTACTTC. It translates to CSVSQGTENIQYF. The J gene is TRBJ2-4, the V gene TRBV29-1; 7 nucleotides match TRBD1. The CDR3 spans 13 residues. The ends lost 5 bases at V and 5 bases at J; junction bases unmatched: 6. The V gene's germline CDR1 is SQVTM and CDR2 ANQGSEA.

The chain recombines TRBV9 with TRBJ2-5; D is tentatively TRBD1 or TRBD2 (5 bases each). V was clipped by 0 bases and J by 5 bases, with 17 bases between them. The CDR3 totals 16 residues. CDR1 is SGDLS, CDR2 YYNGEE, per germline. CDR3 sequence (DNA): TGTGCCAGCAGCGTAGGAGGGGCTGGAGTCCAGGAGACCCAGTACTTC. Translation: CASSVGGAGVQETQYF.

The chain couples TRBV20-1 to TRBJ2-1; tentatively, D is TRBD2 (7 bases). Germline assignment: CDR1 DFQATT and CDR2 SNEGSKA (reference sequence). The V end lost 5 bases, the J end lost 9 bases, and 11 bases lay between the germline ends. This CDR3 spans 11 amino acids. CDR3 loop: CSAWGGLEQFF. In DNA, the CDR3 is TGCAGTGCTTGGGGGGGCCTTGAGCAGTTCTTC.

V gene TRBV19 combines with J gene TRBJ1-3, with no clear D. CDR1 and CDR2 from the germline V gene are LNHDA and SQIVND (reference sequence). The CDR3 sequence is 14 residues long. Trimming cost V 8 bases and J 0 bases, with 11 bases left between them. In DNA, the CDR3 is TGTGCCAGTGGAGACAATCCCTCTGGAAACACCATATATTTT. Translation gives CASGDNPSGNTIYF. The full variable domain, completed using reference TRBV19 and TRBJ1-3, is DGGITQSPKYLFRKEGQNVTLSCEQNLNHDAMYWYRQDPGQGLRLIYYSQIVNDFQKGDIAEGYSVSREKKESFPLTVTSAQKNPTAFYLCASGDNPSGNTIYFGEGSWLTVV.

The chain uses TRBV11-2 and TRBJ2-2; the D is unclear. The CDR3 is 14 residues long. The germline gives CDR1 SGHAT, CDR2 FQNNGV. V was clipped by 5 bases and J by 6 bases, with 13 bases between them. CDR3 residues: CASSRTSPSGELFF. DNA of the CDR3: TGTGCCAGCAGCCGAACGTCCCCCTCCGGGGAGCTGTTTTTT.

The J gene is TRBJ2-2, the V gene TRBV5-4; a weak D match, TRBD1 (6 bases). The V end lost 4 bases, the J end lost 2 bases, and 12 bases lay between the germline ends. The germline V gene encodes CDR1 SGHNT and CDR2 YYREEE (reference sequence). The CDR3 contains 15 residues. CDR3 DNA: TGTGCCAGCAGCCCAGGGGCAGGAAACACCGGGGAGCTGTTTTTT. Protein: CASSPGAGNTGELFF.

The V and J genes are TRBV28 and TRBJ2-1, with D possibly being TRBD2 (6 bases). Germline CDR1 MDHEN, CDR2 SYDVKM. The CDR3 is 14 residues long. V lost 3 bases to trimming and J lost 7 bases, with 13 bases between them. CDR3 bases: TGTGCCAGCAGTTTGGGGTCTAGCGCGAATGAGCAGTTCTTC. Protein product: CASSLGSSANEQFF.

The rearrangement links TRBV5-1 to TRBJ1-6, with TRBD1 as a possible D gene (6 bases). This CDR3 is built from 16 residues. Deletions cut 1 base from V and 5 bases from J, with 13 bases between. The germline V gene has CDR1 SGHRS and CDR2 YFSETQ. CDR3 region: CASSLTGRVDNSPLHF. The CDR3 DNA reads TGCGCCAGCAGCTTGACAGGGAGAGTAGATAATTCACCCCTCCACTTT.

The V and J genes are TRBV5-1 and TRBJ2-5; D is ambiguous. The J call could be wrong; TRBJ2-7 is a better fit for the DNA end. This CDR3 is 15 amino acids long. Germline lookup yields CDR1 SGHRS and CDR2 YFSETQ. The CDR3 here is CASSLASLASYEQYF. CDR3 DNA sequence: TGCGCCAGCAGCTTGGCCTCGCTTGCCTCCTACGAGCAGTACTTC.

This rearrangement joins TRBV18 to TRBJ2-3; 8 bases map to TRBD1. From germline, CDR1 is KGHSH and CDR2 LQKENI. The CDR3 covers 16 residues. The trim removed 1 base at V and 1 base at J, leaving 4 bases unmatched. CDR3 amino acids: CASSPRAGQGTDTQYF. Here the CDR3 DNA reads TGTGCCAGCTCACCACGGGCGGGACAGGGCACAGATACGCAGTATTTT.

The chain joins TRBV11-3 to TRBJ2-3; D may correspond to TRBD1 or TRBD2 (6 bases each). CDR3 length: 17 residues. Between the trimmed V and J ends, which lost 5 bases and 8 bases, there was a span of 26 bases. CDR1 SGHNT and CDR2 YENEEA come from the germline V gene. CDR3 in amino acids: CASSPGGGAGALGTQYF. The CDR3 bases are TGTGCCAGCAGCCCAGGAGGGGGAGCTGGCGCCTTGGGTACGCAGTATTTT.

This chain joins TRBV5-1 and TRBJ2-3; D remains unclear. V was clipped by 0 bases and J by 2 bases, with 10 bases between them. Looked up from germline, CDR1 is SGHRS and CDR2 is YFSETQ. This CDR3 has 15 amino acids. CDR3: CASSLAVVNTDTQYF. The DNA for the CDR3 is TGCGCCAGCAGCTTGGCGGTGGTGAACACAGATACGCAGTATTTT.

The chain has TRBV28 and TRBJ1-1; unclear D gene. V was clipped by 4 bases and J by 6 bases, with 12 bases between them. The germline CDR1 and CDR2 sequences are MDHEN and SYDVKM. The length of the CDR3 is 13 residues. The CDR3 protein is CASSSPRRAEAFF. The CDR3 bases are TGTGCCAGCAGTTCCCCCAGGAGGGCTGAAGCTTTCTTT.